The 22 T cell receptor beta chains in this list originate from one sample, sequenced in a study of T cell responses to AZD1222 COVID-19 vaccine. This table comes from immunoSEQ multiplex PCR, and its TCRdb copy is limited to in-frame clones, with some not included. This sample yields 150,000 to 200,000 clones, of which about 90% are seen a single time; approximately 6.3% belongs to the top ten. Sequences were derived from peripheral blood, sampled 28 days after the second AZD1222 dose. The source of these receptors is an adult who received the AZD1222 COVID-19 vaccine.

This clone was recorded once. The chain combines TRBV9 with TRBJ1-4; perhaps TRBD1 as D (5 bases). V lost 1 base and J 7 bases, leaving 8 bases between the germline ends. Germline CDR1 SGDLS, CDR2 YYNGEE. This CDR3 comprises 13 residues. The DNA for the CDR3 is TGTGCCAGCAGCGTAAGGCAGGGTGAAAAACTGTTTTTT. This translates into CASSVRQGEKLFF.

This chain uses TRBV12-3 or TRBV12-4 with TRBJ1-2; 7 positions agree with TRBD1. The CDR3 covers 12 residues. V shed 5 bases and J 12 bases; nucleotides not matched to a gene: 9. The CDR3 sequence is CASSPFVTGHTF. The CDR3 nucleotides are TGTGCCAGCAGTCCGTTTGTGACAGGGCACACCTTC.

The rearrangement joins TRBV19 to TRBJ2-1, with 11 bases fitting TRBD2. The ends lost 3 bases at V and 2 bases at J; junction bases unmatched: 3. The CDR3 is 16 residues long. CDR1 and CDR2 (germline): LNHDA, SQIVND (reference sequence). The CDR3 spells CASSIELAGAYNEQFF. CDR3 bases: TGTGCCAGTAGTATTGAACTAGCGGGAGCCTACAATGAGCAGTTCTTC.

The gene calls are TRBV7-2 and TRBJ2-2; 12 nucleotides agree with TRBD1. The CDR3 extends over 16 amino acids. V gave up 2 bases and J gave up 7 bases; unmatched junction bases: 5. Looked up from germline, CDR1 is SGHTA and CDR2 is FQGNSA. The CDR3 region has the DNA TGTGCCAGCAGCTTATGGGGACAGGGGGCCGTCGGGGAGCTGTTTTTT. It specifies CASSLWGQGAVGELFF.

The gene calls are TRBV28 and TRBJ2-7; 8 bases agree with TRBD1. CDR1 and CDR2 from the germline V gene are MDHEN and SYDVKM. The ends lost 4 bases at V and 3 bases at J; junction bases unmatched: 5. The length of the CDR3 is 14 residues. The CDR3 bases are TGTGCCAGCAGTTCCTCGGGACAGGTCTACGAGCAGTACTTC. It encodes CASSSSGQVYEQYF.

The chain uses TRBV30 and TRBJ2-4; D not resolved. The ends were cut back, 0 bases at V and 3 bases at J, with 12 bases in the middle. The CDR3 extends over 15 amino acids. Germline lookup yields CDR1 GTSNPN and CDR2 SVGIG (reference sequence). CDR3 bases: TGTGCCTGGAGTGTAGGTAGCTATGGCAAAAACATTCAGTACTTC. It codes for CAWSVGSYGKNIQYF.

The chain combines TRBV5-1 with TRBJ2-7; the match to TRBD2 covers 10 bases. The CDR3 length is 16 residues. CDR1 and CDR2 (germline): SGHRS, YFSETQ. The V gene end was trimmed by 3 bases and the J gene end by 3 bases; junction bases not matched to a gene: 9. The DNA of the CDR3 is TGCGCCAGCAGCTCTCTGAGCGGGGGGGTCTACTACGAGCAGTACTTC. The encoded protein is CASSSLSGGVYYEQYF.

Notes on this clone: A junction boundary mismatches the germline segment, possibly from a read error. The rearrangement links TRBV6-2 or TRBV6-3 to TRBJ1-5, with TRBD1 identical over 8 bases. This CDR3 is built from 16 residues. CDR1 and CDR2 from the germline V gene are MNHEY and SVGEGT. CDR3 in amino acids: CASSYLGTGTNQPQHF. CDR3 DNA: TGTGCCAGCAGCTACTTGGGGACAGGAACAAATCAGCCCCAGCATTTT.

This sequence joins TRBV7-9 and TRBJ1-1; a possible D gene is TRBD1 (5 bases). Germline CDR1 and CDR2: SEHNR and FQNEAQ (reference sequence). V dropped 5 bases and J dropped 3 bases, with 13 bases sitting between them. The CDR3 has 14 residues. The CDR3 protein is CASSPTESYTEAFF. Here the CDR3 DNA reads TGTGCCAGCAGCCCGACAGAGTCCTACACTGAAGCTTTCTTT.

The CDR3 coding sequence is TGTGCCAGCAGCCCCCGACGGTCAGCGGTTGATTACAATGAGCAGTTCTTC. The encoded protein is CASSPRRSAVDYNEQFF. The gene calls are TRBV27 and TRBJ2-1; maybe TRBD2 (5 bases). Germline lookup yields CDR1 MNHEY and CDR2 SMNVEV (reference sequence). V was trimmed by 6 bases and J by 4 bases, leaving 22 bases between them. The CDR3 runs 17 residues.

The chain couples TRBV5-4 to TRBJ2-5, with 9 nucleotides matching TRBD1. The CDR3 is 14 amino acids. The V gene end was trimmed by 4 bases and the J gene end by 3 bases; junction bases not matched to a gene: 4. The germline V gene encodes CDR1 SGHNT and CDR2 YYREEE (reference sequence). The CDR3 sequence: CASSVQGAEETQYF. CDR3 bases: TGTGCCAGCAGCGTACAGGGGGCGGAAGAGACCCAGTACTTC.

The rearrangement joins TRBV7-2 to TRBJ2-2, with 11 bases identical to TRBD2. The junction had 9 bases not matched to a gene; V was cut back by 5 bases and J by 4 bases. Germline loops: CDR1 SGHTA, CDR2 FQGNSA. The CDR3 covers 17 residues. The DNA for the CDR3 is TGTGCCAGCAGCCCGGAACTAGCGGGGGCCTCCACCGGGGAGCTGTTTTTT. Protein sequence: CASSPELAGASTGELFF. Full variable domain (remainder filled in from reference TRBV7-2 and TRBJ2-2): GAGVSQSPSNKVTEKGKDVELRCDPISGHTALYWYRQSLGQGLEFLIYFQGNSAPDKSGLPSDRFSAERTGGSVSTLTIQRTQQEDSAVYLCASSPELAGASTGELFFGEGSRLTVL.

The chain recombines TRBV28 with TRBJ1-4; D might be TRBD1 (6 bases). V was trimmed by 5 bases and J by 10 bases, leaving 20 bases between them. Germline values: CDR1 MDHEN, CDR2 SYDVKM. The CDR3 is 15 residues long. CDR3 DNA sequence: TGTGCCAGCAGTCCCCAAACCTCAGGGGTGGGAAAACTGTTTTTT. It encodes CASSPQTSGVGKLFF.

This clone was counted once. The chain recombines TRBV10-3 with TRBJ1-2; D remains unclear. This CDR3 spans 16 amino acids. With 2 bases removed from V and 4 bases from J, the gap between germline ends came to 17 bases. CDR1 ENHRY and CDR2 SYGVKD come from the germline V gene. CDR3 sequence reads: CAISEGIMIGLYGYTF. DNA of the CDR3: TGTGCCATCAGTGAGGGGATAATGATCGGGCTCTATGGCTACACCTTC.

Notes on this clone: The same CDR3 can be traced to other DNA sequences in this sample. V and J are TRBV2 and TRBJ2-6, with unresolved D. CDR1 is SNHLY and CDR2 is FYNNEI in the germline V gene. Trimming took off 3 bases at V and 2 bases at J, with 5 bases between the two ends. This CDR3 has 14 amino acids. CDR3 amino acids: CASSDGAGANVLTF. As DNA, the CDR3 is TGTGCCAGCAGTGATGGGGCTGGGGCCAACGTCCTGACTTTC.

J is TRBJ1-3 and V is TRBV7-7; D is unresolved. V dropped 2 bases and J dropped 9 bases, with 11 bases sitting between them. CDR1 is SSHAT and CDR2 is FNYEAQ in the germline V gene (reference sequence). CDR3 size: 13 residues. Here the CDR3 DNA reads TGTGCCAGCAGCTTACAGCGCAGTGGCACCATATATTTT. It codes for CASSLQRSGTIYF.

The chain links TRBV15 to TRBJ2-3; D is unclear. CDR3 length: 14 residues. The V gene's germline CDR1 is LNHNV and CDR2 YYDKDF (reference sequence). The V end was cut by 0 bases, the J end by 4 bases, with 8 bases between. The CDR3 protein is CATSRDPGADTQYF. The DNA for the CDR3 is TGTGCCACCAGCAGAGACCCTGGTGCAGATACGCAGTATTTT.

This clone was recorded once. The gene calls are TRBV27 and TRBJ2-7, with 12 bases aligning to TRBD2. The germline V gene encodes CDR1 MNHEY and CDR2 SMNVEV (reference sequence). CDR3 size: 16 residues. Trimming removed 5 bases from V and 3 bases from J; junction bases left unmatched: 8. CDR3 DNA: TGTGCCAGCAGTCGTACAGGACTAGCGGGATTCTACGAGCAGTACTTC. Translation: CASSRTGLAGFYEQYF.

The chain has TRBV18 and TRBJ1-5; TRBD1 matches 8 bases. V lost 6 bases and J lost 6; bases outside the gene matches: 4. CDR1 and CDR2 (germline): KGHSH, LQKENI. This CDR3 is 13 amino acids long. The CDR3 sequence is CASSGQGGQPQHF. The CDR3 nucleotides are TGTGCCAGCTCCGGACAGGGTGGTCAGCCCCAGCATTTT.

The CDR3 DNA follows: TGTGCCAGTAGTAGCGGAACCATGAACACTGAAGCTTTCTTT. Translating it yields CASSSGTMNTEAFF. The rearrangement joins TRBV19 to TRBJ1-1; D is unresolved. This CDR3 has 14 residues. Germline V gene lookup returns CDR1 LNHDA and CDR2 SQIVND (reference sequence). Trimming stripped 4 bases from V and 0 bases from J, with 9 bases between.

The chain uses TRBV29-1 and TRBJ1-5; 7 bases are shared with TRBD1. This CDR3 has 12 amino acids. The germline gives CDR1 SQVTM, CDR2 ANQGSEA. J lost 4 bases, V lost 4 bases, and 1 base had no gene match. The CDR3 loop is CSVGQGNQPQHF. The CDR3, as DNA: TGCAGCGTTGGACAGGGAAATCAGCCCCAGCATTTT.

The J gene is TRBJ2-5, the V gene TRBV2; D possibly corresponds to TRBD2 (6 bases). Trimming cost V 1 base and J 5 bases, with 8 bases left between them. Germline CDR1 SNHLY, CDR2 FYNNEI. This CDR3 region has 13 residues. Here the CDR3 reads CASSEVGRETQYF. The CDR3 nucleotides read TGTGCCAGCAGTGAAGTAGGGAGGGAGACCCAGTACTTC.